A selection of T cell receptor beta chains follows, all from one sample in a study of OX40 agonist ivuxolimab in advanced cancers. Data came from immunoSEQ multiplex PCR; TCRdb stores just in-frame clones and leaves some out. The sample lists tens of thousands of clones, around nine tenths occurring once. The sample here was CD4+ or CD8+ T cells sorted from blood, taken in a trial of the OX40 agonist ivuxolimab. These receptors all stem from an adult with an advanced solid tumor such as melanoma, head and neck, liver or kidney cancer. Both conserved end residues are part of each CDR3. D genes are given only for firm matches.

CDR3aa: CASAGVGYTF
d_gene: -
len: 10
v_gene: TRBV6-5

CDR3aa: CASSATQTRPQGGYTF
d_gene: -
len: 16
v_gene: TRBV6-4

CDR3aa: CASSDDFGDTQYF
d_gene: -
len: 13
v_gene: TRBV6-4

CDR3aa: CASMGQGALYGYTF
d_gene: -
len: 14
v_gene: TRBV19

CDR3aa: CASSDTGGSYEQYF
d_gene: TRBD1
len: 14
v_gene: TRBV6-1

CDR3aa: CASSPRGGKTDTQYF
d_gene: TRBD2
len: 15
v_gene: TRBV18

CDR3aa: CASSLGGAPFDGYTF
d_gene: TRBD1
len: 15
v_gene: TRBV7-9

CDR3aa: CASSWTGRSGANVLTF
d_gene: TRBD1
len: 16
v_gene: TRBV5-5

CDR3aa: CASSPLTSAGTDTQYF
d_gene: TRBD2
len: 16
v_gene: TRBV5-1

CDR3aa: CASSPPQGTDTQYF
d_gene: -
len: 14
v_gene: TRBV18

CDR3aa: CASSLNPGLAGIQQYF
d_gene: TRBD2
len: 16
v_gene: TRBV11-2

CDR3aa: CASNGQGITGELFF
d_gene: TRBD1
len: 14
v_gene: TRBV6-5

CDR3aa: CASSILAGGPLSGNEQFF
d_gene: TRBD2
len: 18
v_gene: TRBV19

CDR3aa: CASSGILSETQYF
d_gene: -
len: 13
v_gene: TRBV25-1

CDR3aa: CASSVTYRGETQYF
d_gene: TRBD1
len: 14
v_gene: TRBV27

CDR3aa: CASSIVGTLDRGNEQFF
d_gene: -
len: 17
v_gene: TRBV19

CDR3aa: CASSQEHTIYF
d_gene: -
len: 11
v_gene: TRBV4-1

CDR3aa: CASSLALTGTVVTLAKNIQYF
d_gene: TRBD1
len: 21
v_gene: TRBV7-2

CDR3aa: CASSEAQGNQPQHF
d_gene: -
len: 14
v_gene: TRBV2

CDR3aa: CASSEGRWGGNTEAFF
d_gene: -
len: 16
v_gene: TRBV6-1

CDR3aa: CASSLFQGQNTQYF
d_gene: -
len: 14
v_gene: TRBV27

CDR3aa: CASSPRQGLISNQPQHF
d_gene: -
len: 17
v_gene: TRBV5-8

CDR3aa: CASRGGATEAFF
d_gene: -
len: 12
v_gene: TRBV10-1

CDR3aa: CASSEQGGTEAFF
d_gene: -
len: 13
v_gene: TRBV2

CDR3aa: CASNEAGGPSEQFF
d_gene: TRBD2
len: 14
v_gene: TRBV11-1

CDR3aa: CASSEGVGTEAFF
d_gene: -
len: 13
v_gene: TRBV11-3

CDR3aa: CASSERPGFYEQYF
d_gene: -
len: 14
v_gene: TRBV6-1

CDR3aa: CASSIPGRDSNQPQHF
d_gene: -
len: 16
v_gene: TRBV19

CDR3aa: CAWSSGRYEQYF
d_gene: -
len: 12
v_gene: TRBV30

CDR3aa: CAISPTLATGGDEQFF
d_gene: -
len: 16
v_gene: TRBV10-3

CDR3aa: CASSLPDSTSYEQYF
d_gene: -
len: 15
v_gene: TRBV5-1

CDR3aa: CASSPDRGSGANVLTF
d_gene: -
len: 16
v_gene: TRBV7-3

CDR3aa: CASSPLRDRGQGYGYTF
d_gene: TRBD1
len: 17
v_gene: TRBV7-2

CDR3aa: CASSLARGQPQHF
d_gene: -
len: 13
v_gene: TRBV27

CDR3aa: CASSLLGGSGNTIYF
d_gene: -
len: 15
v_gene: TRBV5-5

CDR3aa: CASSPTVFGGSYEQYF
d_gene: -
len: 16
v_gene: TRBV13

CDR3aa: CASSPVLTGGFEQYF
d_gene: TRBD1
len: 15
v_gene: TRBV7-2